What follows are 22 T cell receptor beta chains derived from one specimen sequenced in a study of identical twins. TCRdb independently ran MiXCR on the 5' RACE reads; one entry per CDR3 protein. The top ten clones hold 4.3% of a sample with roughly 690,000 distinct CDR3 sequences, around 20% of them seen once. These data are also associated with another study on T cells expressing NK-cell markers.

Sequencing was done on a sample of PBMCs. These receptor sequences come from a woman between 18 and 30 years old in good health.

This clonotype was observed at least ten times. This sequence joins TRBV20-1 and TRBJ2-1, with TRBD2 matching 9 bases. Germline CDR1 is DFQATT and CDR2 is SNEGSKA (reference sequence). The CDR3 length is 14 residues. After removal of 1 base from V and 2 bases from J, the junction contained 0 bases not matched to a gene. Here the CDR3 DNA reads TGCAGTGCTAGAGGCGGGGGGGCCTACAATGAGCAGTTCTTC. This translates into CSARGGGAYNEQFF.

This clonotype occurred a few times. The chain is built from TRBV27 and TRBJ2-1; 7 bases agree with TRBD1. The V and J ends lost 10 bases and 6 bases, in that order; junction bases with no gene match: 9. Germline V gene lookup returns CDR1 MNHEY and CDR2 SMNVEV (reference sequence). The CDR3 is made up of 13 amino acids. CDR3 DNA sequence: TGTGCCATCTACCTACAGGGGAGCAATGAGCAGTTCTTC. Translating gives CAIYLQGSNEQFF.

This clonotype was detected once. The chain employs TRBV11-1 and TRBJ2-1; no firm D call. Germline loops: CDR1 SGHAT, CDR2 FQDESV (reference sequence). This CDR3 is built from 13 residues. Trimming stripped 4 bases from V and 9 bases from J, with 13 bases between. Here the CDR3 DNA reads TGTGCCAGCAGCTCCGACCTTATCGGTGAGCAGTTCTTC. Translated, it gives CASSSDLIGEQFF. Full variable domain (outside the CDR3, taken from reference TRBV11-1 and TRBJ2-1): EAEVAQSPRYKITEKSQAVAFWCDPISGHATLYWYRQILGQGPELLVQFQDESVVDDSQLPKDRFSAERLKGVDSTLKIQPAELGDSAMYLCASSSDLIGEQFFGPGTRLTVL.

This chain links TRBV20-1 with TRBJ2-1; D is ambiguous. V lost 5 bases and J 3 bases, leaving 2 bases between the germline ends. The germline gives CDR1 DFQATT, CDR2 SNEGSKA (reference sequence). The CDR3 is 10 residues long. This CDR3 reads CSAFYNEQFF. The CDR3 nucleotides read TGCAGTGCTTTCTACAATGAGCAGTTCTTC.

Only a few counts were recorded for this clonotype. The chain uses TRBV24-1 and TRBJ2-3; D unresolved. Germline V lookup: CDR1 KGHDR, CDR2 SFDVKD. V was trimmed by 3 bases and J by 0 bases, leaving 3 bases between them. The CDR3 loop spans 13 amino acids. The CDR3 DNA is TGTGCCACCAGTGATATTAGCACAGATACGCAGTATTTT. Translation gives CATSDISTDTQYF.

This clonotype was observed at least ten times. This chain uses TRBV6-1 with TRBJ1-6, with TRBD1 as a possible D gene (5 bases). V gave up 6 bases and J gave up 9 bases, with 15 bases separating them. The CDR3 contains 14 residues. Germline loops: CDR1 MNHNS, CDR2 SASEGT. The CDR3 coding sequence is TGTGCCAGCAGCCCGGTTAGCGGGGGTTCACCCCTCCACTTT. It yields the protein CASSPVSGGSPLHF.

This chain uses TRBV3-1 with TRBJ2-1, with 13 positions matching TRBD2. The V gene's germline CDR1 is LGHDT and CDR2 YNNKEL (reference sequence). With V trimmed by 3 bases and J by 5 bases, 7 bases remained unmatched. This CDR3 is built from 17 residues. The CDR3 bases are TGTGCCAGCAGCCATGGGACTAGCGGGGTTGGGAACAATGAGCAGTTCTTC. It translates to CASSHGTSGVGNNEQFF.

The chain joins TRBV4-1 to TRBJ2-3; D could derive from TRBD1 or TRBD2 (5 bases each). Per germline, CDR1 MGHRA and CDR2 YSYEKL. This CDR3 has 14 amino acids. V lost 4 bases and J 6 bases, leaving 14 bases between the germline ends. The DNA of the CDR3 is TGCGCCAGCAGCCCCGGGACGCTGGAGGATACGCAGTATTTT. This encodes CASSPGTLEDTQYF.

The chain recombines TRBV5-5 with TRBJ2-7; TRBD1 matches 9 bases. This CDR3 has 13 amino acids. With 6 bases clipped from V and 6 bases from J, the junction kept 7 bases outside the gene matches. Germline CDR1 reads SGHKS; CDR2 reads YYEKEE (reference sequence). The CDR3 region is CASTHRGQTEQYF. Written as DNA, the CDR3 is TGTGCCAGCACCCACAGGGGGCAAACCGAGCAGTACTTC.

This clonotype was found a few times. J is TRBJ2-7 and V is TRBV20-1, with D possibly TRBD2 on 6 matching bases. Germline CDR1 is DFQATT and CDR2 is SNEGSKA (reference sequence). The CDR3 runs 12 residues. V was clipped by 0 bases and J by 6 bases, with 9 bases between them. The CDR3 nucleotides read TGCAGTGCTAGAGATAGGGGAGGCGAGCAGTACTTC. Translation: CSARDRGGEQYF.

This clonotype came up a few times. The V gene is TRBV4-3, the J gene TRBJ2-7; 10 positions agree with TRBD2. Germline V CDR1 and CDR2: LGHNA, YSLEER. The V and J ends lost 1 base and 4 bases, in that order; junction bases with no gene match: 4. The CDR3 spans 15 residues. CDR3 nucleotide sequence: TGCGCCAGCAGCCAAGGAAATAGCGGGAGGTACGAGCAGTACTTC. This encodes CASSQGNSGRYEQYF.

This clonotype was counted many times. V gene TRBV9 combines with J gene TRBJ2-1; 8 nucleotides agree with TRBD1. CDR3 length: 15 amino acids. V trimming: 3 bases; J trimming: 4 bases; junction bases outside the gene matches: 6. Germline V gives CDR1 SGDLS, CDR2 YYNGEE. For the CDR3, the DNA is TGTGCCAGCAGCGGGGGGACAGGAGGTTACAATGAGCAGTTCTTC. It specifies CASSGGTGGYNEQFF.

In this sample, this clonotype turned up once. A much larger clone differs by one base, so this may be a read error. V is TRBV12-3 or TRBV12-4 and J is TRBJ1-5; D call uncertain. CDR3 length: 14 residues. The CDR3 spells CTSSLFGIAQPQHF. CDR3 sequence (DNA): TGTACCAGCAGTTTGTTTGGAATCGCTCAGCCCCAGCATTTT.

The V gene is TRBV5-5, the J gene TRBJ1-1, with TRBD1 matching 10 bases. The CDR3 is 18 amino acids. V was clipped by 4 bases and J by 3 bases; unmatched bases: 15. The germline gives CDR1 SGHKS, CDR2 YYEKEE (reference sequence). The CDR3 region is CASSLRGTRGQGDTEAFF. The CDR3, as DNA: TGTGCCAGCAGCCTTAGGGGGACTCGTGGACAGGGGGACACTGAAGCTTTCTTT. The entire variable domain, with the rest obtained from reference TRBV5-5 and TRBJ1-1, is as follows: DAGVTQSPTHLIKTRGQQVTLRCSPISGHKSVSWYQQVLGQGPQFIFQYYEKEERGRGNFPDRFSARQFPNYSSELNVNALLLGDSALYLCASSLRGTRGQGDTEAFFGQGTRLTVV.

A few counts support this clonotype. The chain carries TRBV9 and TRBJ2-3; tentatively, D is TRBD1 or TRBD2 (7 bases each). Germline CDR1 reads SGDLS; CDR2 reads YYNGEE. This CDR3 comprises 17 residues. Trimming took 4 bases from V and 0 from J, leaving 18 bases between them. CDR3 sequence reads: CASSPPGGTESTDTQYF. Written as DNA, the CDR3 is TGTGCCAGCAGCCCGCCCGGGGGGACAGAAAGCACAGATACGCAGTATTTT.

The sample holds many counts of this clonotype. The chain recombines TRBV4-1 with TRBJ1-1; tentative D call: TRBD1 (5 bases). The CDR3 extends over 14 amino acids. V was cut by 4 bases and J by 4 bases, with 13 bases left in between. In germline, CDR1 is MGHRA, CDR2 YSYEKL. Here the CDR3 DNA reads TGCGCCAGCAGCCGCCCTGGGGGAGGCACTGAAGCTTTCTTT. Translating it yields CASSRPGGGTEAFF.

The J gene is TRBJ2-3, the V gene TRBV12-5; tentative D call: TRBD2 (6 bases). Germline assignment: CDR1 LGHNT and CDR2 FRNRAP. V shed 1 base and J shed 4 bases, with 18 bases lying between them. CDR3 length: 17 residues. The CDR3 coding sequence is TGTGCTAGTGGTTTGGGGGTCGGGCGGGATGGGGCAGATACGCAGTATTTT. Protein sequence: CASGLGVGRDGADTQYF.

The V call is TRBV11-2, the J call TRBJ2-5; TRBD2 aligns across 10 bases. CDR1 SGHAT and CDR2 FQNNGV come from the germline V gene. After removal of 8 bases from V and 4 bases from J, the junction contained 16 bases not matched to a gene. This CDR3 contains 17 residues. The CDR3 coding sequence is TGTGCCAGCTTTTTTGTCGAAGCGGGGGGGAAGGTAGAGACCCAGTACTTC. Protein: CASFFVEAGGKVETQYF.

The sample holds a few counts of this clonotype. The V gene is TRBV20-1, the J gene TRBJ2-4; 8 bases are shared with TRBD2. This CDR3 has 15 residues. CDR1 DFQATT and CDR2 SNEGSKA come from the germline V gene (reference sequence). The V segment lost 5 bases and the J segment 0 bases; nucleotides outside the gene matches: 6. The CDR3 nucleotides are TGCAGTGCTCAGGACGGGAGGGGAGCCAAAAACATTCAGTACTTC. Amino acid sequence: CSAQDGRGAKNIQYF.

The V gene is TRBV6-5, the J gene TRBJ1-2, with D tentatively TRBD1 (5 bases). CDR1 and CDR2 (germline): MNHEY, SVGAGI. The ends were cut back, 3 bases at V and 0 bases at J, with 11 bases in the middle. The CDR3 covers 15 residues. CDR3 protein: CASSYIQGANYGYTF. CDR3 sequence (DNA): TGTGCCAGCAGTTATATCCAGGGAGCTAACTATGGCTACACCTTC.

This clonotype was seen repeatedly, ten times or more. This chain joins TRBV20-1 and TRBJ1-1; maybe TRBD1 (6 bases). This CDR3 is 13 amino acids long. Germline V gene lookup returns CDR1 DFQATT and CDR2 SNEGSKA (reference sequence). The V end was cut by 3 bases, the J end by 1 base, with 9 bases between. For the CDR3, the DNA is TGCAGTGCTAGTCTGGGACAGAACACTGAAGCTTTCTTT. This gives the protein CSASLGQNTEAFF.

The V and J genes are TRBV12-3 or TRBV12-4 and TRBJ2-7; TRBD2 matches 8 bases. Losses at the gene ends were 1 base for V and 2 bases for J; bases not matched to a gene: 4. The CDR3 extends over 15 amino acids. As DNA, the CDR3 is TGTGCCAGCAGTTTAGGGGCGGGAGGTGCCTACGAGCAGTACTTC. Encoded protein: CASSLGAGGAYEQYF.